This is a list of T cell receptor beta chains from one sample in a study of circulating and synovial CD4+ cells in juvenile arthritis. The table came from immunoSEQ multiplex PCR; TCRdb's copy has only in-frame clones and leaves some out. The data show around 18,000 clones, with more than 75% seen just once and around 0.78% held by the top ten. Material for sequencing was CD4+ T cells from blood. Receptor source: a human donor with juvenile idiopathic arthritis. Both conserved end residues are part of each CDR3. The D gene is left open where the match is weak. Only part of the rows carry a size: once, few, many, or a class if the clone is expanded.

clone_size: NA; d_call: NA; j_call: TRBJ2-1; v_call: TRBV7-2; cdr3_nt: TGTGCCAGCAGCTTAGGGTGGCTAGCTAGGACGGGGAATGAGCAGTTCTTC; cdr3_aa: CASSLGWLARTGNEQFF
clone_size: NA; d_call: NA; j_call: TRBJ2-7; v_call: TRBV7-2; cdr3_nt: TGTGCCAGCAGCTTAGAATTGGGGCACGAGCAGTACTTC; cdr3_aa: CASSLELGHEQYF
clone_size: NA; d_call: NA; j_call: TRBJ1-2; v_call: TRBV27; cdr3_nt: TGTGCCAGCAGGAGAACAGGGTACTATGGCTACACCTTC; cdr3_aa: CASRRTGYYGYTF
clone_size: NA; d_call: NA; j_call: TRBJ1-1; v_call: TRBV7-8; cdr3_nt: TGTGCCAGCAGCTTAGGTTTCGGGGGGCGGAAGACGAACACTGAAGCTTTCTTT; cdr3_aa: CASSLGFGGRKTNTEAFF
clone_size: medium-sized; d_call: NA; j_call: TRBJ1-4; v_call: TRBV14; cdr3_nt: TGTGCCAGCAGCCAAGATTCCGGGACGGGAGGGAAACTGTTTTTT; cdr3_aa: CASSQDSGTGGKLFF
clone_size: once; d_call: NA; j_call: TRBJ1-6; v_call: TRBV19; cdr3_nt: TGTGCCAGTAAGAAGCAAGCCCATAATGGTAATTCACCCCTCCACTTT; cdr3_aa: CASKKQAHNGNSPLHF
clone_size: once; d_call: TRBD1; j_call: TRBJ2-1; v_call: TRBV4-3; cdr3_nt: TGCGCCAGCAGACACGCCGGGACAGACTCTTACAATGAGCAGTTCTTC; cdr3_aa: CASRHAGTDSYNEQFF
clone_size: few; d_call: NA; j_call: TRBJ1-6; v_call: TRBV5-4; cdr3_nt: TGTGCCAGCAGCTCCCGGGACACTTTGGCACCCCTCCACTTT; cdr3_aa: CASSSRDTLAPLHF
clone_size: NA; d_call: NA; j_call: TRBJ2-1; v_call: TRBV11-2; cdr3_nt: TGTGCCAGCAGCTTAGTCCGGGGGACAGCTTACAATGAGCAGTTCTTC; cdr3_aa: CASSLVRGTAYNEQFF
clone_size: NA; d_call: TRBD2; j_call: TRBJ2-3; v_call: TRBV30; cdr3_nt: TGTGCCTGGAGACTTAGCGGGGGGGGTACGGGGACGCAGTATTTT; cdr3_aa: CAWRLSGGGTGTQYF
clone_size: NA; d_call: TRBD1; j_call: TRBJ1-4; v_call: TRBV28; cdr3_nt: TGTGCCAGCAGTGAGACAGGGTATCAGCGAGAAAAACTGTTTTTT; cdr3_aa: CASSETGYQREKLFF
clone_size: once; d_call: TRBD1; j_call: TRBJ1-2; v_call: TRBV10-3; cdr3_nt: TGTGCCATCACTCCCGGGACAGCCAACTATGGCTACACCTTC; cdr3_aa: CAITPGTANYGYTF
clone_size: NA; d_call: TRBD1; j_call: TRBJ1-4; v_call: TRBV18; cdr3_nt: TGTGCCAGCTCACCACTATCCTTAGACAGGGGTTCGGCTAATGAAAAACTGTTTTTT; cdr3_aa: CASSPLSLDRGSANEKLFF
clone_size: NA; d_call: NA; j_call: TRBJ2-7; v_call: TRBV28; cdr3_nt: TGTGCCAGCACACGAGACATATCCTACGAGCAGTACTTC; cdr3_aa: CASTRDISYEQYF
clone_size: NA; d_call: TRBD1; j_call: TRBJ1-2; v_call: TRBV7-9; cdr3_nt: TGTGCCAGCAGCTTTGGCAGGGGGAATGGCTACACCTTC; cdr3_aa: CASSFGRGNGYTF
clone_size: NA; d_call: NA; j_call: TRBJ1-2; v_call: TRBV2; cdr3_nt: TGTGCCAGCAGTGTCACAGGCCGAGGCTATGGCTACACCTTC; cdr3_aa: CASSVTGRGYGYTF
clone_size: few; d_call: NA; j_call: TRBJ2-1; v_call: TRBV5-1; cdr3_nt: TGCGCCAGCAGCTCCCTCAGGGGCAAGCGGTTCTCTGCCTCCGTATACAATGAGCAGTTCTTC; cdr3_aa: CASSSLRGKRFSASVYNEQFF
clone_size: NA; d_call: TRBD2; j_call: TRBJ2-2; v_call: TRBV2; cdr3_nt: TGTGCCAGCATAGCGGGGCCTACGAACACCGGGGAGCTGTTTTTT; cdr3_aa: CASIAGPTNTGELFF
clone_size: NA; d_call: TRBD1; j_call: TRBJ2-5; v_call: TRBV10-3; cdr3_nt: TGTGCCATCAGTCCAGGGGGCCAAGAGACCCAGTACTTC; cdr3_aa: CAISPGGQETQYF
clone_size: NA; d_call: NA; j_call: TRBJ1-1; v_call: TRBV18; cdr3_nt: TGTGCCAGCTCACCATGGGAGGGGAGGGGAACTGAAGCTTTCTTT; cdr3_aa: CASSPWEGRGTEAFF
clone_size: NA; d_call: NA; j_call: TRBJ2-3; v_call: TRBV20-1; cdr3_nt: TGCAGTGCTTACACAGATACGCAGTATTTT; cdr3_aa: CSAYTDTQYF
clone_size: once; d_call: TRBD1; j_call: TRBJ1-5; v_call: TRBV12-5; cdr3_nt: TGTGCTAGTGGTTTGGTAAGTGACAGGGTAGGCAATCAGCCCCAGCATTTT; cdr3_aa: CASGLVSDRVGNQPQHF
clone_size: NA; d_call: NA; j_call: TRBJ1-1; v_call: TRBV7-9; cdr3_nt: TGTGCCAGCAGCTTAATTTTAGGACAAGAAGCTTTCTTT; cdr3_aa: CASSLILGQEAFF
clone_size: once; d_call: NA; j_call: TRBJ2-7; v_call: TRBV6-1; cdr3_nt: TGTGCCAGCAGAATAACGGGAGACCCTGCCTACGAGCAGTACTTC; cdr3_aa: CASRITGDPAYEQYF
clone_size: NA; d_call: NA; j_call: TRBJ2-1; v_call: TRBV11-1; cdr3_nt: TGTGCCAGCAGCCCCGACAGGCTCAATGAGCAGTTCTTC; cdr3_aa: CASSPDRLNEQFF
clone_size: NA; d_call: TRBD2; j_call: TRBJ2-7; v_call: TRBV11-2; cdr3_nt: TGTGCCAGCAGCTTCTCTCGACTAGCGGGGGGAGTCTACGAGCAGTACTTC; cdr3_aa: CASSFSRLAGGVYEQYF
clone_size: NA; d_call: TRBD1; j_call: TRBJ1-6; v_call: TRBV5-6; cdr3_nt: TGTGCCAGCAGCTCACAGGGGGCGAGGTCACCCCTCCACTTT; cdr3_aa: CASSSQGARSPLHF
clone_size: NA; d_call: TRBD2; j_call: TRBJ2-7; v_call: TRBV7-3; cdr3_nt: TGTGCCAGCAGGGCCGGGACTAGCGGGAGTGAGCAGTACTTC; cdr3_aa: CASRAGTSGSEQYF
clone_size: NA; d_call: TRBD1; j_call: TRBJ1-4; v_call: TRBV5-1; cdr3_nt: TGCGCCAGCAGCTCGATGACAGGGGGGATTGAAAAACTGTTTTTT; cdr3_aa: CASSSMTGGIEKLFF
clone_size: NA; d_call: TRBD1; j_call: TRBJ2-2; v_call: TRBV18; cdr3_nt: TGTGCCAGCTCACCTTCCTCCAGGGGGCGCGACACCGGGGAGCTGTTTTTT; cdr3_aa: CASSPSSRGRDTGELFF
clone_size: NA; d_call: NA; j_call: TRBJ1-1; v_call: TRBV12-5; cdr3_nt: TGTGCTAGTGGTTTGACAGGGAACACTGAAGCTTTCTTT; cdr3_aa: CASGLTGNTEAFF
clone_size: NA; d_call: NA; j_call: TRBJ1-1; v_call: TRBV11-2; cdr3_nt: TGTGCCAGCAGCCCGCGGGCCCTCATAGGTGAAGCTTTCTTT; cdr3_aa: CASSPRALIGEAFF
clone_size: NA; d_call: NA; j_call: TRBJ1-1; v_call: TRBV7-9; cdr3_nt: TGTGCCAGCAGCCTCCCTAGGGACTTGAACACTGAAGCTTTCTTT; cdr3_aa: CASSLPRDLNTEAFF
clone_size: NA; d_call: TRBD1; j_call: TRBJ1-2; v_call: TRBV15; cdr3_nt: TGTGCCACCAGCAGAAAATCAGGGGGCGCATATGGCTACACCTTC; cdr3_aa: CATSRKSGGAYGYTF
clone_size: NA; d_call: NA; j_call: TRBJ1-5; v_call: TRBV7-2; cdr3_nt: TGTGCCAGCAGCTTAAGAGGGAATCAGCCCCAGCATTTT; cdr3_aa: CASSLRGNQPQHF
clone_size: NA; d_call: NA; j_call: TRBJ2-1; v_call: TRBV9; cdr3_nt: TGTGCCAGCAGCGTAGAGCCTAGCTGGCTTTTAGAGCAGTTCTTC; cdr3_aa: CASSVEPSWLLEQFF
clone_size: NA; d_call: NA; j_call: TRBJ2-4; v_call: TRBV9; cdr3_nt: TGTGCCAGCAGCGCGACGCTCGGGGCGGGGAAAAACATTCAGTACTTC; cdr3_aa: CASSATLGAGKNIQYF
clone_size: NA; d_call: NA; j_call: TRBJ1-2; v_call: TRBV13; cdr3_nt: TGTGCCAGCAGCTTAAGAGACAGGACCTATGGCTACACCTTC; cdr3_aa: CASSLRDRTYGYTF
clone_size: NA; d_call: NA; j_call: TRBJ2-1; v_call: TRBV29-1; cdr3_nt: TGCAGCGTTGGTAAAGGGGTCCACTACAATGAGCAGTTCTTC; cdr3_aa: CSVGKGVHYNEQFF
clone_size: NA; d_call: NA; j_call: TRBJ2-5; v_call: TRBV2; cdr3_nt: TGTGCCAGCAGCCCCAACCTTGGGCGACGAGAGACCCAGTACTTC; cdr3_aa: CASSPNLGRRETQYF
clone_size: NA; d_call: TRBD1; j_call: TRBJ2-3; v_call: TRBV4-2; cdr3_nt: TGTGCCAGCAGCCAAGACCGGGACAGGGGAGTATTCACAGATACGCAGTATTTT; cdr3_aa: CASSQDRDRGVFTDTQYF
clone_size: NA; d_call: NA; j_call: TRBJ2-5; v_call: TRBV7-7; cdr3_nt: TGTGCTAGCAGCTTAGGGAGACTGGCCCAAGAGACCCAGTACTTC; cdr3_aa: CASSLGRLAQETQYF
clone_size: NA; d_call: TRBD1; j_call: TRBJ2-1; v_call: TRBV7-2; cdr3_nt: TGTGCCAGCAGCAATCCCTTAGGGGGCTTCAATGAGCAGTTCTTC; cdr3_aa: CASSNPLGGFNEQFF
clone_size: NA; d_call: NA; j_call: TRBJ1-1; v_call: TRBV18; cdr3_nt: TGTGCCAGCTCACTTAATTCCGGGACTGAAGCTTTCTTT; cdr3_aa: CASSLNSGTEAFF
clone_size: NA; d_call: NA; j_call: TRBJ1-6; v_call: TRBV5-4; cdr3_nt: TGTGCCAGCAGCTTGGGGGAGGGCGGGTCGACTTCACCCCTCCACTTT; cdr3_aa: CASSLGEGGSTSPLHF
clone_size: NA; d_call: NA; j_call: TRBJ2-1; v_call: TRBV7-2; cdr3_nt: TGTGCCAGCAACTTACACCGGGACTCCCCTATGGGTAAGCAGTTCTTC; cdr3_aa: CASNLHRDSPMGKQFF
clone_size: NA; d_call: TRBD2; j_call: TRBJ2-3; v_call: TRBV5-4; cdr3_nt: TGTGCCAGCAGCGGGACTAGCAGATCCACAGATACGCAGTATTTT; cdr3_aa: CASSGTSRSTDTQYF
clone_size: NA; d_call: NA; j_call: TRBJ2-2; v_call: TRBV19; cdr3_nt: TGTGCCAGTAGTATAAGGGCGAGGGGGTATACCGGGGAGCTGTTTTTT; cdr3_aa: CASSIRARGYTGELFF
clone_size: NA; d_call: NA; j_call: TRBJ2-5; v_call: TRBV19; cdr3_nt: TGTGCCAGTAGTATAGGCGGAGAGACCCAGTACTTC; cdr3_aa: CASSIGGETQYF
clone_size: NA; d_call: NA; j_call: TRBJ1-5; v_call: TRBV21-1; cdr3_nt: TGTGCCAGCAGCACTCGACAGGGCTCCACTTCCTTATCAGGAATGTCCCAGCATTTT; cdr3_aa: CASSTRQGSTSLSGMSQHF
clone_size: NA; d_call: TRBD2; j_call: TRBJ2-5; v_call: TRBV7-6; cdr3_nt: TGTGCCAGCAGCTTAGTAGCGGGGGGGATTGAGACCCAGTACTTC; cdr3_aa: CASSLVAGGIETQYF
clone_size: NA; d_call: NA; j_call: TRBJ2-7; v_call: TRBV7-6; cdr3_nt: TGTGCCAGCAGCTTAGACCGGGGTTTCTCCTACGAGCAGTACTTC; cdr3_aa: CASSLDRGFSYEQYF
clone_size: NA; d_call: TRBD1; j_call: TRBJ2-5; v_call: TRBV9; cdr3_nt: TGTGCCAGCAGCCCCCACAGGGGATCTGAGACCCAGTACTTC; cdr3_aa: CASSPHRGSETQYF